Below are 23 T cell receptor beta chains sequenced from a single sample in a study of identifying expanded T cells in peripheral blood. The protocol was immunoSEQ multiplex PCR, while the TCRdb copy is restricted to in-frame clones and leaves out a portion. The sample includes around 120,000 clones, approximately 86% of them seen just once. Sequencing was carried out using blood. Source of these receptors: a person between 18 and 75 years old in good health.

This chain joins TRBV29-1 and TRBJ1-1; D call uncertain. CDR1 is SQVTM and CDR2 is ANQGSEA in the germline V gene. The germline V and J ends were trimmed by 7 bases and 5 bases, with 11 bases remaining between them. The CDR3 runs to 11 residues. CDR3 protein: CSGWTGTEAFF. The CDR3 DNA reads as TGCAGCGGCTGGACGGGGACTGAAGCTTTCTTT. Variable domain in full (rest from reference TRBV29-1 and TRBJ1-1): SAVISQKPSRDICQRGTSLTIQCQVDSQVTMMFWYRQQPGQSLTLIATANQGSEATYESGFVIDKFPISRPNLTFSTLTVSNMSPEDSSIYLCSGWTGTEAFFGQGTRLTVV.

J is TRBJ1-5 and V is TRBV28; a possible D gene is TRBD1 (6 bases). V was clipped by 6 bases and J by 0 bases, with 15 bases between them. Germline CDR1 is MDHEN and CDR2 is SYDVKM. The CDR3 covers 16 residues. The CDR3 sequence is CASSSGGASSNQPQHF. The CDR3 DNA reads TGTGCCAGCAGCTCGGGGGGGGCCTCTAGCAATCAGCCCCAGCATTTT.

The chain uses TRBV20-1 and TRBJ1-1; D not resolved. CDR1 and CDR2 (germline): DFQATT, SNEGSKA (reference sequence). The CDR3 sequence is 11 residues long. Trimming shortened V by 0 bases and J by 8 bases, and 7 bases separated the two germline ends. DNA for the CDR3: TGCAGTGCTAGAGATTGGAGAGAAGCTTTCTTT. Protein: CSARDWREAFF.

V usage is TRBV28 and J usage is TRBJ2-1, with TRBD1 identical over 11 bases. Trimming removed 9 bases from V and 10 bases from J; junction bases left unmatched: 8. The CDR3 extends over 13 amino acids. Germline assignment: CDR1 MDHEN and CDR2 SYDVKM. The CDR3 reads CARWDRGRYEQFF. For the CDR3, the DNA is TGTGCCAGGTGGGACAGGGGGAGATACGAGCAGTTCTTC.

The chain carries TRBV11-2 and TRBJ2-1, with TRBD2 matching 11 bases. Germline assignment: CDR1 SGHAT and CDR2 FQNNGV. The CDR3 has 16 residues. With 7 bases clipped from V and 8 bases from J, the junction kept 13 bases outside the gene matches. The CDR3 region has the DNA TGTGCCAGCACCATAATACTAGCGGGAGATCGACATGAGCAGTTCTTC. As protein: CASTIILAGDRHEQFF.

The chain recombines TRBV4-1 with TRBJ2-3; D is perhaps TRBD2 (5 bases). Per germline, CDR1 MGHRA and CDR2 YSYEKL. V was cut by 6 bases and J by 0 bases, with 16 bases left in between. The CDR3 length is 16 residues. The chain's CDR3 is CASRHGLPLSTDTQYF. For the CDR3, the DNA is TGCGCCAGCAGACACGGACTCCCCCTTAGCACAGATACGCAGTATTTT.

The chain carries TRBV7-3 and TRBJ2-3, with 13 bases identical to TRBD2. V shed 4 bases and J 6 bases; nucleotides not matched to a gene: 7. This CDR3 spans 16 amino acids. Germline V gene data show CDR1 as SGHTA and CDR2 as FQGTGA. The CDR3 nucleotides are TGTGCCAGCAGCTCTGGGACTAGCGGGGTCGCGGATACGCAGTATTTT. It yields the protein CASSSGTSGVADTQYF. The complete variable domain, with remaining parts taken from reference TRBV7-3 and TRBJ2-3, reads GAGVSQTPSNKVTEKGKYVELRCDPISGHTALYWYRQSLGQGPEFLIYFQGTGAADDSGLPNDRFFAVRPEGSVSTLKIQRTERGDSAVYLCASSSGTSGVADTQYFGPGTRLTVL.

This clone has more than one count but fewer than ten. The chain is built from TRBV5-4 and TRBJ1-2; D not certain. The germline V gene encodes CDR1 SGHNT and CDR2 YYREEE (reference sequence). With 1 base removed from V and 4 bases from J, the gap between germline ends came to 8 bases. The CDR3 totals 13 residues. CDR3 loop: CASSLSDFYGYTF. The CDR3, as DNA: TGTGCCAGCAGCTTGTCGGATTTCTATGGCTACACCTTC.

The CDR3 DNA is TGTGCCAGCAGCTTAAATGGTGGGGGAAACACAGATACGCAGTATTTT. As protein: CASSLNGGGNTDTQYF. The gene calls are TRBV7-3 and TRBJ2-3; D is tentatively TRBD1 or TRBD2 (5 bases each). V gave up 1 base and J gave up 2 bases, with 13 bases separating them. From germline, CDR1 is SGHTA and CDR2 FQGTGA. The CDR3 extends over 16 amino acids.

This chain uses TRBV19 with TRBJ1-3; maybe TRBD1 (6 bases). The V gene's germline CDR1 is LNHDA and CDR2 SQIVND (reference sequence). CDR3 size: 14 residues. The V gene lost 5 bases and the J gene lost 4 bases, with 12 bases spanning the gap. The chain's CDR3 is CASSARGSGNTIYF. In DNA form, the CDR3 reads TGTGCCAGTAGTGCCAGGGGATCCGGAAACACCATATATTTT. The whole variable domain, remainder taken from reference TRBV19 and TRBJ1-3, is DGGITQSPKYLFRKEGQNVTLSCEQNLNHDAMYWYRQDPGQGLRLIYYSQIVNDFQKGDIAEGYSVSREKKESFPLTVTSAQKNPTAFYLCASSARGSGNTIYFGEGSWLTVV.

This clone was picked up one time. This sequence joins TRBV10-1 and TRBJ1-2; D gene ambiguous. With 2 bases removed from V and 2 bases from J, the gap between germline ends came to 12 bases. This CDR3 region has 15 residues. Germline V gene sequence: CDR1 WNHNN, CDR2 SYGVQD (reference sequence). CDR3 coding DNA: TGCGCCAGCAGTGAGCCACAAGTGGAGAACTATGGCTACACCTTC. This encodes CASSEPQVENYGYTF.

The sample holds one count of this clone. The V and J genes are TRBV10-3 and TRBJ2-5; no firm D call. CDR1 and CDR2 (germline): ENHRY, SYGVKD. This CDR3 has 13 residues. The ends were cut back, 4 bases at V and 4 bases at J, with 10 bases in the middle. The CDR3 here is CAISALGGETQYF. The CDR3 coding sequence is TGTGCCATCAGTGCGCTCGGCGGAGAGACCCAGTACTTC.

The rearrangement joins TRBV7-6 to TRBJ2-1; unclear D gene. CDR1 and CDR2 from the germline V gene are SGHVS and FNYEAQ. With 1 base removed from V and 2 bases from J, the gap between germline ends came to 3 bases. This CDR3 contains 13 residues. The CDR3 reads CASSLGPYNEQFF. The CDR3 DNA is TGTGCCAGCAGCTTAGGACCCTACAATGAGCAGTTCTTC.

This chain uses TRBV7-2 with TRBJ1-6, with D possibly matching TRBD1 (6 bases). The V end was cut by 3 bases, the J end by 9 bases, with 18 bases between. The germline CDR1 and CDR2 sequences are SGHTA and FQGNSA. The CDR3 contains 16 residues. CDR3 DNA sequence: TGTGCCAGCAGCTTCCTTCAGTCGGGGGGCATTTCACCCCTCCACTTT. It encodes CASSFLQSGGISPLHF. The full variable domain, with the rest looked up from reference TRBV7-2 and TRBJ1-6, is GAGVSQSPSNKVTEKGKDVELRCDPISGHTALYWYRQSLGQGLEFLIYFQGNSAPDKSGLPSDRFSAERTGGSVSTLTIQRTQQEDSAVYLCASSFLQSGGISPLHFGNGTRLTVT.

CDR3: CASQGDRTYEQYF. CDR3 DNA sequence: TGTGCCAGTCAGGGGGACAGAACCTACGAGCAGTACTTC. This chain connects TRBV19 to TRBJ2-7; 7 bases map to TRBD1. This CDR3 has 13 residues. Germline V gene sequence: CDR1 LNHDA, CDR2 SQIVND (reference sequence). V shed 8 bases, J shed 2 bases, and the junction held 6 bases outside the gene matches.

V gene TRBV9 combines with J gene TRBJ1-1; D is ambiguous. V dropped 4 bases and J dropped 6 bases, with 16 bases sitting between them. CDR3 length: 14 amino acids. Germline CDR1 reads SGDLS; CDR2 reads YYNGEE. The CDR3 nucleotides read TGTGCCAGCAGCCCAGGACCGGAAGGTTCTGAAGCTTTCTTT. It translates to CASSPGPEGSEAFF.

This clone was picked up one time. The rearrangement links TRBV9 to TRBJ1-6, with 7 nucleotides matching TRBD1. From germline, CDR1 is SGDLS and CDR2 YYNGEE. Trimming cost V 0 bases and J 9 bases; bases outside gene matches: 9. This CDR3 is 16 amino acids long. The CDR3 here is CASSVGDQGGSSPLHF. The CDR3 region has the DNA TGTGCCAGCAGCGTAGGGGATCAGGGGGGTAGTTCACCCCTCCACTTT.

This clone was seen just once. The chain recombines TRBV4-2 with TRBJ2-5; 12 bases match TRBD2. V was clipped by 3 bases and J by 4 bases; unmatched bases: 9. The CDR3 totals 17 residues. The germline V gene has CDR1 LGHNA and CDR2 YNFKEQ. CDR3 nucleotides: TGTGCCAGCAGCCATTCGACTAGCGGGGGATCCTTAGAGACCCAGTACTTC. Amino acids: CASSHSTSGGSLETQYF.

The CDR3 reads CASSLNSSPNEKLFF. CDR3 sequence (DNA): TGTGCCAGCAGTTTAAATTCCTCGCCCAATGAAAAACTGTTTTTT. V usage is TRBV27 and J usage is TRBJ1-4; D remains ambiguous. V was trimmed by 2 bases and J by 5 bases, leaving 12 bases between them. This CDR3 is built from 15 residues. Germline values: CDR1 MNHEY, CDR2 SMNVEV (reference sequence).

The chain employs TRBV25-1 and TRBJ2-2, with D perhaps being TRBD1 or TRBD2 (7 bases each). V lost 1 base to trimming and J lost 6 bases, with 15 bases between them. CDR1 is MGHDK and CDR2 is SYGVNS in the germline V gene. The CDR3 runs to 16 residues. The CDR3 DNA is TGTGCCAGCAGTGAATTACAGGGGAGGGGCCCCGGGGAGCTGTTTTTT. Translating it yields CASSELQGRGPGELFF.

The CDR3 is CATRRQDQGNTEAFF. The DNA of the CDR3 is TGTGCCACCCGAAGACAGGACCAAGGGAACACTGAAGCTTTCTTT. The V and J genes are TRBV7-9 and TRBJ1-1, with D possibly being TRBD1 (6 bases). Trimming removed 10 bases from V and 1 base from J, with 19 bases in between. Germline values: CDR1 SEHNR, CDR2 FQNEAQ (reference sequence). This CDR3 region has 15 residues.

The chain couples TRBV9 to TRBJ1-2, with a weak D call TRBD1 (5 bases). V was clipped by 0 bases and J by 0 bases, with 12 bases between them. CDR1 is SGDLS and CDR2 is YYNGEE in the germline V gene. The CDR3 totals 16 residues. CDR3 sequence: CASSVDWAGTNYGYTF. As DNA, the CDR3 is TGTGCCAGCAGCGTAGATTGGGCAGGGACTAACTATGGCTACACCTTC. The complete variable domain, with remaining parts taken from reference TRBV9 and TRBJ1-2, reads DSGVTQTPKHLITATGQRVTLRCSPRSGDLSVYWYQQSLDQGLQFLIQYYNGEERAKGNILERFSAQQFPDLHSELNLSSLELGDSALYFCASSVDWAGTNYGYTFGSGTRLTVV.

This rearrangement joins TRBV11-1 to TRBJ2-1, with 7 bases fitting TRBD2. The trim removed 0 bases at V and 7 bases at J, leaving 12 bases unmatched. The V gene's germline CDR1 is SGHAT and CDR2 FQDESV (reference sequence). The CDR3 has 17 amino acids. DNA of the CDR3: TGTGCCAGCAGCTTAGCTCTTTCGCGGGGGAGTATGAATGAGCAGTTCTTC. It is translated as CASSLALSRGSMNEQFF.